The 7 T cell receptor beta chains below all came from one sample that was sequenced in a study of blood T cell repertoires in COVID-19. Method: immunoSEQ multiplex PCR; TCRdb's copy keeps in-frame clones and lacks some. The sample holds 150,000 to 200,000 clones; around 80% are singletons and the top ten take around 16%. The sample consisted of PBMCs or T cells enriched from blood (not recorded which). The receptor set was obtained from a woman in her fifties or sixties with acute COVID-19.

A few counts support this clone. This chain connects TRBV19 to TRBJ2-3, with D perhaps TRBD2 (5 bases). Trimming pared 4 bases from V and 5 bases from J, leaving 10 bases between. The CDR3 totals 13 residues. CDR1 and CDR2 from the germline V gene are LNHDA and SQIVND (reference sequence). The CDR3, as DNA: TGTGCCAGTAGTAAGAGCGAGGGAGATACGCAGTATTTT. Translated, it gives CASSKSEGDTQYF.

To note about this clone: The CDR3 does not end in the conserved phenylalanine or tryptophan, so this is likely a read error. The DNA is omitted, as the CDR3 cannot be located on it reliably, and the CDR3 follows TCRdb's listing. The rearrangement links TRBV23-1 to TRBJ1-1; TRBD1, the D gene given by the table, was not confirmed from the DNA. TRBV23-1 is noted as an ORF with a role that remains uncertain. The CDR3 sequence runs 13 residues, both termini included. This CDR3 is CASSQDRQPLRFG.

CDR3 DNA: TGTGCCAGCAGTTACGTGGGGGGGGGAAAGGGCAATGAGCAGTTCTTC. Translated, it gives CASSYVGGGKGNEQFF. This chain uses TRBV6-5 with TRBJ2-1; 7 bases are shared with TRBD2. The CDR3 is 16 residues long. V shed 2 bases and J 6 bases; nucleotides not matched to a gene: 10. Germline V CDR1 and CDR2: MNHEY, SVGAGI.

The chain has TRBV4-2 and TRBJ1-2; 9 bases fit TRBD1. Germline CDR1 and CDR2: LGHNA and YNFKEQ. V trimming: 0 bases; J trimming: 0 bases; junction bases outside the gene matches: 8. The CDR3 spans 18 residues. The CDR3 DNA is TGTGCCAGCAGCCAAGATTGGGGGACAGGGCGGGCTAACTATGGCTACACCTTC. Its translation: CASSQDWGTGRANYGYTF.

This clone was recorded only once. This chain links TRBV7-2 with TRBJ2-2; 9 bases align to TRBD1. Germline V gene lookup returns CDR1 SGHTA and CDR2 FQGNSA. The V and J ends lost 6 bases and 7 bases, in that order; junction bases with no gene match: 12. The CDR3 loop spans 16 amino acids. CDR3 protein: CASRQGWTGDRGELFF. The CDR3 nucleotides read TGTGCCAGCAGGCAAGGTTGGACAGGGGATCGCGGGGAGCTGTTTTTT.

This chain joins TRBV6-5 and TRBJ2-2; tentative D call: TRBD1 (5 bases). There are 11 residues in the CDR3. Germline lookup yields CDR1 MNHEY and CDR2 SVGAGI. V was pared by 8 bases and J by 9 bases, with 10 bases between. The CDR3: CASSRGRELFF. For the CDR3, the DNA is TGTGCCAGCTCTAGGGGCCGGGAGCTGTTTTTT.

V usage is TRBV5-4 and J usage is TRBJ2-5; TRBD1 matches 10 bases. The CDR3 runs to 15 residues. CDR1 and CDR2 (germline): SGHNT, YYREEE (reference sequence). V was pared by 3 bases and J by 5 bases, with 7 bases of the junction left unmatched. CDR3: CASSSPTGGGETQYF. DNA for the CDR3: TGTGCCAGCAGCTCCCCGACAGGGGGCGGTGAGACCCAGTACTTC.